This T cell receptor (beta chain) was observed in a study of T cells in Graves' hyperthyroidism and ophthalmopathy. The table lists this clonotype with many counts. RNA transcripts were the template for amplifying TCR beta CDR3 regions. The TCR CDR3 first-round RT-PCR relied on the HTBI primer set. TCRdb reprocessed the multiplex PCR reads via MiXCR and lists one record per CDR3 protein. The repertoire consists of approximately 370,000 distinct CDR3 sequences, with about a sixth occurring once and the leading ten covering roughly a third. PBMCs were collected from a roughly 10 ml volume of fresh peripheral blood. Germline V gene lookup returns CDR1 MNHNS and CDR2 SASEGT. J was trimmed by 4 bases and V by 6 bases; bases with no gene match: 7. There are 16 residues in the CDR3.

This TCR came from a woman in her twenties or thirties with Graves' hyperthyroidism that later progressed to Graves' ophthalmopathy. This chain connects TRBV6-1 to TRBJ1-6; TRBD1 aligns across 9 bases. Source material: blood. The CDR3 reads CASRDHGTGYNSPLHF. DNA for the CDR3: TGTGCCAGCAGGGACCACGGGACAGGGTATAATTCACCCCTCCACTTT.